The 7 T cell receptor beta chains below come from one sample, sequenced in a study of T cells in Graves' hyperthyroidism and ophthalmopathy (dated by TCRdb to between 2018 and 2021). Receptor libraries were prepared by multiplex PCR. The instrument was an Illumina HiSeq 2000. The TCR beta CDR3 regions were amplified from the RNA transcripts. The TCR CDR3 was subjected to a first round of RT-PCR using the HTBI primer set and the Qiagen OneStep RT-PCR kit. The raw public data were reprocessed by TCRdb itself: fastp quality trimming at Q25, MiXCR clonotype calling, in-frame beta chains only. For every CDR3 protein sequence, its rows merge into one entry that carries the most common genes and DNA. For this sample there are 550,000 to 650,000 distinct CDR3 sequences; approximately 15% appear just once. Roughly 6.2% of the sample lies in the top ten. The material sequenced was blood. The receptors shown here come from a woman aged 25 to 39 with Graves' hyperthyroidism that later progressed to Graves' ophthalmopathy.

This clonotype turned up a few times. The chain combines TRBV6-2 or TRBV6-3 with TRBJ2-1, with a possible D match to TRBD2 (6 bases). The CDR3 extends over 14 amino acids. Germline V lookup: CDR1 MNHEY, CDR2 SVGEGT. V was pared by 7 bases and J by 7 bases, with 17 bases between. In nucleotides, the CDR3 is TGTGCCAGCACCTCGGGCGGGATTTCAAATGAGCAGTTCTTC. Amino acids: CASTSGGISNEQFF.

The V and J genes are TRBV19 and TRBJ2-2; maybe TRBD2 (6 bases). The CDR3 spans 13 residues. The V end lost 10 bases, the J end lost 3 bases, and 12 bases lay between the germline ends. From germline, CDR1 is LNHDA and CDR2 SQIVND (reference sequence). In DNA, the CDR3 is TGTGCCACCCAGGCGGGATACACCGGGGAGCTGTTTTTT. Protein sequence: CATQAGYTGELFF.

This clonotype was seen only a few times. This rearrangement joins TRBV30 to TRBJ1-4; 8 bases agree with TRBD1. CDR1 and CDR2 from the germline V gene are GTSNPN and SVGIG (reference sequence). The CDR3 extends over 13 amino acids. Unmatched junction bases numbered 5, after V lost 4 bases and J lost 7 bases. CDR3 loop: CAWTRQGSEKLFF. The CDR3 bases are TGTGCCTGGACTAGACAGGGGTCTGAAAAACTGTTTTTT.

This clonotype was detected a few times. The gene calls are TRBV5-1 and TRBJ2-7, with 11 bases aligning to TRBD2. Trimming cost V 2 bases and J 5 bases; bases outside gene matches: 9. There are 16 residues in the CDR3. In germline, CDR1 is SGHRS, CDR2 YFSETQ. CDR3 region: CASSFLTSGSGNEQYF. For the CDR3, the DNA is TGCGCCAGCAGCTTCCTTACTAGCGGGAGTGGGAACGAGCAGTACTTC. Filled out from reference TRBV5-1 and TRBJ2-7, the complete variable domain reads KAGVTQTPRYLIKTRGQQVTLSCSPISGHRSVSWYQQTPGQGLQFLFEYFSETQRNKGNFPGRFSGRQFSNSRSEMNVSTLELGDSALYLCASSFLTSGSGNEQYFGPGTRLTVT.

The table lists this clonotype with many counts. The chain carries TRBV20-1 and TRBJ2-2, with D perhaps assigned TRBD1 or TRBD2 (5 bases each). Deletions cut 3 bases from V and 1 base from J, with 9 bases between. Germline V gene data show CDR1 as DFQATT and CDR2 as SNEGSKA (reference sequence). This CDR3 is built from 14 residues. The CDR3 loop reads CSASPGQNTGELFF. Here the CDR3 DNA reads TGCAGTGCTAGCCCGGGGCAGAACACCGGGGAGCTGTTTTTT.

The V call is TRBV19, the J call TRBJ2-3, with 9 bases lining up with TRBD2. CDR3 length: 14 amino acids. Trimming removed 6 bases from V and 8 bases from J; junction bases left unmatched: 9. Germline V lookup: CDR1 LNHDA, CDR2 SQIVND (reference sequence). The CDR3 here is CASRAGGDVGTQYF. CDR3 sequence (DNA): TGTGCCAGTAGGGCGGGAGGGGACGTGGGTACGCAGTATTTT.

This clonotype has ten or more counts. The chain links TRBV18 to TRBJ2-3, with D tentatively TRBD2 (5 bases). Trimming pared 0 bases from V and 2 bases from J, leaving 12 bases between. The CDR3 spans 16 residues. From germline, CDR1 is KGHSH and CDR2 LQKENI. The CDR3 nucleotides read TGTGCCAGCTCACCACCAGTAGCGAGCATCACAGATACGCAGTATTTT. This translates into CASSPPVASITDTQYF.